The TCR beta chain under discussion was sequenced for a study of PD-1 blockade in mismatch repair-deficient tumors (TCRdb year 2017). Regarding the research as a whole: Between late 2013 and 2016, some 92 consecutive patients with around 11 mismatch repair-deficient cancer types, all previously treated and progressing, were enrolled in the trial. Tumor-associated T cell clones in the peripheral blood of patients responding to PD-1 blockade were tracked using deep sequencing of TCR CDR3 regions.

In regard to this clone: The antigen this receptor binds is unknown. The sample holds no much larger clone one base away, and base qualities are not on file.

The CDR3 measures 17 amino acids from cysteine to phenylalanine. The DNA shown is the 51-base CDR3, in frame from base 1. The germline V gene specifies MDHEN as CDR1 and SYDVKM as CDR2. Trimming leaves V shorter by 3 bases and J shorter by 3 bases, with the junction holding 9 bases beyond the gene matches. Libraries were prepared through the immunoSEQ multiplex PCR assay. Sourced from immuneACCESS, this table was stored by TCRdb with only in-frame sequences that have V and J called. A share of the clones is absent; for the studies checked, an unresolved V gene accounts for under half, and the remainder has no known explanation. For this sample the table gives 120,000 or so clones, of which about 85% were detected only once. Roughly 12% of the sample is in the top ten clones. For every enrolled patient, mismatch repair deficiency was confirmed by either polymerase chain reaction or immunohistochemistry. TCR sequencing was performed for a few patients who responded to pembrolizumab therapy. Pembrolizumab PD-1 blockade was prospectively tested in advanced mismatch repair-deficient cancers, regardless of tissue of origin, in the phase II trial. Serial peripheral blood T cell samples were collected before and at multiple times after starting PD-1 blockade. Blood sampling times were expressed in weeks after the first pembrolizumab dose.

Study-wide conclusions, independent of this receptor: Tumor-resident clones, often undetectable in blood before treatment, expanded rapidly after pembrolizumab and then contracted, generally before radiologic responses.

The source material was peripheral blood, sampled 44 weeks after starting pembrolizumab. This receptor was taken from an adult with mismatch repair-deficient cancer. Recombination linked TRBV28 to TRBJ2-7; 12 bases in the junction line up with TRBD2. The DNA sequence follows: TGTGCCAGCAGTTTTCTAGCGGGAGGGCGTCGCGGCTACGAGCAGTACTTC. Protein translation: CASSFLAGGRRGYEQYF.